A selection of T cell receptor beta chains follows, all from one sample in a study of human T cells and chemical hapten exposure. Using its own MiXCR run on the RACE reads, TCRdb lists one record per CDR3 protein. The data contain some 360,000 distinct CDR3 sequences, roughly 5% of them singletons. The sample in question was whole blood, obtained in connection with sensitization to the hapten diphenylcyclopropenone (DPC). The receptor source for this set is a woman aged 50 to 60 with alopecia areata. Some clones in this sample may be carry-over from other donors' samples. CDR3s include the opening cysteine and the closing phenylalanine or tryptophan. Fields, in order: J gene, D gene, clone size, V gene, CDR3 protein, CDR3 DNA. A D gene is named only where the DNA matches it firmly. Size values are once, few and many counts, or a class for expanded clones, and some rows have none.

TRBJ2-2 | NA | many | TRBV11-2 | CASSAATGELFF | TGTGCCAGCAGCGCAGCTACCGGGGAGCTGTTTTTT
TRBJ2-6 | NA | NA | TRBV5-1 | CASSLGEEFQSGANVLTF | TGCGCCAGCAGCTTGGGGGAGGAATTCCAGTCTGGGGCCAACGTCCTGACTTTC
TRBJ1-5 | TRBD1 | many | TRBV20-1 | CSASVGTGAQPQHF | TGCAGTGCTAGTGTCGGGACAGGGGCTCAGCCCCAGCATTTT
TRBJ1-2 | NA | NA | TRBV5-1 | CASSLLLNYGYTF | TGCGCCAGCAGCTTGCTACTCAACTATGGCTACACCTTC
TRBJ1-2 | NA | many | TRBV7-9 | CASSLAQGYGYTF | TGTGCCAGCAGCTTAGCGCAGGGATATGGCTACACCTTC
TRBJ2-3 | TRBD2 | many | TRBV14 | CASSPGLAGIPHTQYF | TGTGCCAGCAGCCCCGGACTAGCGGGTATCCCCCATACGCAGTATTTT
TRBJ2-3 | NA | many | TRBV12-3/TRBV12-4 | CASSPHGQGTDTQYF | TGTGCCAGCAGTCCCCACGGACAAGGCACAGATACGCAGTATTTT
TRBJ1-1 | NA | many | TRBV5-1 | CASSLDPVNTEAFF | TGCGCCAGCAGCTTGGATCCGGTGAACACTGAAGCTTTCTTT
TRBJ2-7 | TRBD1 | many | TRBV27 | CASSSLTGGEYEQYF | TGTGCCAGCAGTTCCCTAACAGGGGGAGAGTACGAGCAGTACTTC
TRBJ2-7 | NA | many | TRBV12-3/TRBV12-4 | CASSLGRMTYEQYF | TGTGCCAGCAGTTTAGGGCGCATGACCTACGAGCAGTACTTC
TRBJ1-1 | NA | NA | TRBV3-1 | CASSQEEGITEAFF | TGTGCCAGCAGCCAAGAAGAGGGGATCACTGAAGCTTTCTTT
TRBJ2-3 | NA | many | TRBV24-1 | CATSDDLDTQYF | TGTGCCACCAGTGATGATTTGGATACGCAGTATTTT
TRBJ1-6 | TRBD1 | many | TRBV4-2 | CASGQGAVDSPLHF | TGTGCCAGCGGCCAGGGGGCAGTTGATTCACCCCTCCACTTT
TRBJ2-3 | NA | many | TRBV6-5 | CASSRDLDSNTQYF | TGTGCCAGCAGTCGGGACCTGGACTCAAATACGCAGTATTTT
TRBJ1-1 | TRBD1 | many | TRBV9 | CASSGGQMNTEAFF | TGTGCCAGCAGCGGGGGACAGATGAACACTGAAGCTTTCTTT
TRBJ2-7 | TRBD2 | few | TRBV28 | CASSLFLFSGKSYEQYF | TGTGCCAGCAGTTTATTTCTTTTTAGCGGGAAATCCTACGAGCAGTACTTC
TRBJ1-3 | TRBD1 | NA | TRBV7-2 | CASGRDRAGNTIYF | TGTGCCAGCGGAAGGGACAGGGCTGGAAACACCATATATTTT
TRBJ1-4 | NA | few | TRBV20-1 | CSAMWGAGNEKLFF | TGCAGTGCGATGTGGGGGGCTGGTAATGAAAAACTGTTTTTT
TRBJ1-1 | NA | few | TRBV12-3/TRBV12-4 | CASRRGGEAFF | TGTGCCAGCAGACGTGGCGGGGAGGCTTTCTTT
TRBJ2-2 | NA | NA | TRBV19 | CASSIRGGTGGELFF | TGTGCCAGTAGTATACGGGGCGGAACTGGCGGGGAGCTGTTTTTT
TRBJ1-2 | TRBD1 | NA | TRBV29-1 | CSVDLGQGLNYGYTF | TGCAGCGTTGATCTGGGACAGGGGCTGAACTATGGCTACACCTTC
TRBJ2-1 | NA | NA | TRBV14 | CASSQVLAWDEQFF | TGTGCCAGCAGCCAAGTGCTAGCCTGGGATGAGCAGTTCTTC
TRBJ2-7 | NA | NA | TRBV7-9 | CASSPNDGLTNYEQYF | TGTGCCAGCAGCCCGAACGACGGATTAACAAACTACGAGCAGTACTTC
TRBJ1-5 | NA | few | TRBV20-1 | CSANGVNQPQHF | TGCAGTGCTAACGGGGTTAATCAGCCCCAGCATTTT
TRBJ1-1 | NA | many | TRBV10-3 | CATWGTEAFF | TGTGCCACCTGGGGGACTGAAGCTTTCTTT
TRBJ1-1 | TRBD1 | many | TRBV6-2/TRBV6-3 | CARGDRENTEAFF | TGTGCCAGGGGGGACAGGGAGAACACTGAAGCTTTCTTT
TRBJ2-7 | TRBD2 | many | TRBV9 | CASSVAEVAGTSYEQYF | TGTGCCAGCAGCGTAGCTGAGGTAGCGGGGACTTCCTACGAGCAGTACTTC
TRBJ2-7 | TRBD2 | many | TRBV7-6 | CASSPGTSGGYEQYF | TGTGCCAGCAGCCCCGGGACTAGCGGGGGCTACGAGCAGTACTTC
TRBJ2-3 | NA | NA | TRBV30 | CAWSGGKGWDTQYF | TGTGCCTGGAGTGGGGGGAAAGGCTGGGATACGCAGTATTTT
TRBJ1-6 | NA | many | TRBV7-3 | CASSSTFDGFLHF | TGTGCCAGCAGCTCCACCTTTGACGGCTTCCTCCACTTT
TRBJ1-2 | TRBD1 | few | TRBV11-2 | CASSTSTGLSYGYTF | TGTGCCAGCAGCACATCGACAGGGCTTTCTTATGGCTACACCTTC
TRBJ2-1 | NA | many | TRBV7-2 | CASSLASAYNEQFF | TGTGCCAGCAGCTTAGCTAGCGCCTACAATGAGCAGTTCTTC
TRBJ2-7 | NA | many | TRBV24-1 | CATSDWDSSEQYF | TGTGCCACCAGTGATTGGGACTCTTCCGAGCAGTACTTC
TRBJ2-3 | TRBD1 | many | TRBV6-6 | CASSQTGQGAADTQYF | TGTGCCAGCAGTCAAACGGGACAGGGGGCTGCCGATACGCAGTATTTT
TRBJ1-6 | TRBD1 | NA | TRBV9 | CASSVGTGGGSPLHF | TGTGCCAGCAGCGTAGGGACAGGGGGCGGTTCACCCCTCCACTTT